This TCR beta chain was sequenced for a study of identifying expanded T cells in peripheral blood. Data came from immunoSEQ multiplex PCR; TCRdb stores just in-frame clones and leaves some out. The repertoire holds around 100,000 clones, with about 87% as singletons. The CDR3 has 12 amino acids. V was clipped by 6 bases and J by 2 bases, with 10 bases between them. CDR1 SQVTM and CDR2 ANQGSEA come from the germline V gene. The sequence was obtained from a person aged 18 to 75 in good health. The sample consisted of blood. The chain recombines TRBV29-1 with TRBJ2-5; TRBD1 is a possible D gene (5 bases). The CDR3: CSVIRQQETQYF. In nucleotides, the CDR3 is TGCAGCGTCATTAGACAGCAAGAGACCCAGTACTTC.